This TCR beta chain originates from a study of tumor and adjacent non-tumor tissue in lung cancer. Study-wide results and limits: Tumor tissue had significantly higher TCR diversity than normal lung.

To note about this clonotype: The antigen is not known. One junction end does not reproduce the germline sequence, and a read error may be involved.

This sample's RNA came from whole unsorted tissue. TCRbeta libraries were built with three rounds of nested PCR, modified from ARM-PCR. TCRdb re-derived calls from the multiplex PCR reads in MiXCR, one entry per CDR3 protein. The repertoire holds approximately 70,000 distinct CDR3 sequences, with about three quarters as singletons. Germline CDR1 reads DFQATT; CDR2 reads SNEGSKA (reference sequence). This CDR3 has 16 residues. The sample was lung tumor tissue. The V gene is TRBV20-1, the J gene TRBJ2-3; D assignment may be TRBD1 or TRBD2 (5 bases each). The receptor was isolated from a man aged 60 to 75 with non-small cell lung cancer. The DNA of the CDR3 is TGCAGTGCCCAAGGGGCTAACGGGAAGGCCGCGGATACGCGGTATTTT. Encoded protein: CSAQGANGKAADTRYF.